A single sample gave rise to the 17 T cell receptor beta chains below, sequenced in a study of T cells in narcolepsy. Only in-frame clones appear in the TCRdb table, and some are missing; sequencing was by immunoSEQ multiplex PCR. The sample gives about 35,000 clones, around 80% of which show up once; about 1% is in the top ten. Source material: memory (CD45RA-) CD4+ T cells from blood. Source of these receptors: a human donor in good health.

V and J are TRBV28 and TRBJ1-3, with 7 bases fitting TRBD1. Germline V gene sequence: CDR1 MDHEN, CDR2 SYDVKM. V lost 6 bases to trimming and J lost 2 bases; unmatched junction nucleotides: 7. This CDR3 has 15 amino acids. CDR3 protein: CASSLQGGTGNTIYF. The CDR3, as DNA: TGTGCCAGCAGCCTCCAGGGGGGAACTGGAAACACCATATATTTT.

V gene TRBV4-3 combines with J gene TRBJ2-6; 8 nucleotides agree with TRBD1. Per the germline V gene, CDR1 is LGHNA and CDR2 is YSLEER. The junction had 18 bases not matched to a gene; V was cut back by 0 bases and J by 2 bases. The CDR3 runs 22 residues. The CDR3 loop is CASSQDENRPGGVWAGANVLTF. CDR3 nucleotides: TGCGCCAGCAGCCAAGATGAGAACCGCCCAGGGGGCGTCTGGGCTGGGGCCAACGTCCTGACTTTC.

V gene TRBV5-1 combines with J gene TRBJ2-7; 7 nucleotides align to TRBD2. Germline CDR1 reads SGHRS; CDR2 reads YFSETQ. V lost 2 bases and J lost 7; bases outside the gene matches: 12. The CDR3 spans 15 residues. The CDR3 region is CASSFGLVGTGEQYF. The CDR3 region has the DNA TGCGCCAGCAGCTTCGGACTAGTTGGGACGGGGGAGCAGTACTTC.

The gene calls are TRBV5-4 and TRBJ1-2; no firm D call. The CDR3 spans 14 residues. V was clipped by 0 bases and J by 2 bases, with 8 bases between them. Germline CDR1 is SGHNT and CDR2 is YYREEE (reference sequence). The CDR3 region is CASSLDGANYGYTF. The CDR3 DNA sequence: TGTGCCAGCAGCTTGGACGGCGCCAACTATGGCTACACCTTC. Full variable domain (rest looked up from reference TRBV5-4 and TRBJ1-2): ETGVTQSPTHLIKTRGQQVTLRCSSQSGHNTVSWYQQALGQGPQFIFQYYREEENGRGNFPPRFSGLQFPNYSSELNVNALELDDSALYLCASSLDGANYGYTFGSGTRLTVV.

The chain couples TRBV7-2 to TRBJ2-7; D is perhaps TRBD1 (5 bases). This CDR3 spans 13 amino acids. Germline values: CDR1 SGHTA, CDR2 FQGNSA. Trimming shortened V by 5 bases and J by 6 bases, and 14 bases separated the two germline ends. The CDR3 spells CASSQLLRGEQYF. CDR3 DNA: TGTGCCAGCAGCCAACTACTTAGGGGCGAGCAGTACTTC. The full variable domain, rest sourced from reference TRBV7-2 and TRBJ2-7, is GAGVSQSPSNKVTEKGKDVELRCDPISGHTALYWYRQSLGQGLEFLIYFQGNSAPDKSGLPSDRFSAERTGGSVSTLTIQRTQQEDSAVYLCASSQLLRGEQYFGPGTRLTVT.

This clone appeared a single time. The rearrangement links TRBV7-2 to TRBJ2-5; TRBD1 is a possible D gene (5 bases). Germline loops: CDR1 SGHTA, CDR2 FQGNSA. The CDR3 totals 15 residues. Trimming removed 2 bases from V and 2 bases from J, with 12 bases in between. Written as DNA, the CDR3 is TGTGCCAGCAGCTTAAGTGGACAACCTCAAGAGACCCAGTACTTC. Its protein product is CASSLSGQPQETQYF. The whole variable domain, filled in from reference TRBV7-2 and TRBJ2-5, reads GAGVSQSPSNKVTEKGKDVELRCDPISGHTALYWYRQSLGQGLEFLIYFQGNSAPDKSGLPSDRFSAERTGGSVSTLTIQRTQQEDSAVYLCASSLSGQPQETQYFGPGTRLLVL.

The rearrangement joins TRBV5-1 to TRBJ2-1, with TRBD2 matching 9 bases. Losses at the gene ends were 3 bases for V and 1 base for J; bases not matched to a gene: 2. Looked up from germline, CDR1 is SGHRS and CDR2 is YFSETQ. CDR3 size: 15 residues. This CDR3 reads CASSSSGESYNEQFF. DNA of the CDR3: TGCGCCAGCAGCTCTAGCGGGGAGTCCTACAATGAGCAGTTCTTC.

This chain uses TRBV10-3 with TRBJ1-5; D possibly corresponds to TRBD1 (6 bases). V lost 2 bases and J lost 7, with 12 bases in between. The CDR3 sequence is 14 residues long. CDR1 is ENHRY, CDR2 SYGVKD, per germline. The CDR3 DNA reads as TGTGCCATCAGTGAGATAGGGGGTGACCAGCCCCAGCATTTT. Amino acids: CAISEIGGDQPQHF.

V gene TRBV7-3 combines with J gene TRBJ2-1, with 8 nucleotides matching TRBD1. Germline V lookup: CDR1 SGHTA, CDR2 FQGTGA. Trimming cost V 4 bases and J 15 bases; bases outside gene matches: 14. This CDR3 is 14 amino acids long. The CDR3: CASSSTRTQGGAFF. In DNA form, the CDR3 reads TGTGCCAGCAGCTCAACAAGAACACAGGGGGGTGCGTTCTTC.

The chain combines TRBV2 with TRBJ2-2; D is uncertain. The germline V and J ends were trimmed by 5 bases and 6 bases, with 10 bases remaining between them. The germline gives CDR1 SNHLY, CDR2 FYNNEI. This CDR3 region has 13 residues. The CDR3 spells CASSYSESGELFF. DNA for the CDR3: TGTGCCAGCAGTTACAGCGAATCCGGGGAGCTGTTTTTT. Looking up the rest from reference TRBV2 and TRBJ2-2 gives the full variable domain: EPEVTQTPSHQVTQMGQEVILRCVPISNHLYFYWYRQILGQKVEFLVSFYNNEISEKSEIFDDQFSVERPDGSNFTLKIRSTKLEDSAMYFCASSYSESGELFFGEGSRLTVL.

The chain is built from TRBV6-6 and TRBJ2-7, with 7 bases lining up with TRBD2. After removal of 0 bases from V and 5 bases from J, the junction contained 4 bases not matched to a gene. In germline, CDR1 is MNHNY, CDR2 SVGAGI (reference sequence). The CDR3 extends over 14 amino acids. This CDR3 is CASSYSLASNEQYF. For the CDR3, the DNA is TGTGCCAGCAGTTACTCACTAGCGTCTAACGAGCAGTACTTC.

V gene TRBV15 combines with J gene TRBJ2-7; D unresolved. Trimming took off 0 bases at V and 3 bases at J, with 9 bases between the two ends. Germline CDR1 LNHNV, CDR2 YYDKDF (reference sequence). The CDR3 length is 14 residues. CDR3 residues: CATSREKVRYEQYF. Written as DNA, the CDR3 is TGTGCCACCAGCAGAGAAAAGGTTCGCTACGAGCAGTACTTC.

V usage is TRBV7-2 and J usage is TRBJ2-1, with 7 nucleotides matching TRBD1. Unmatched junction bases numbered 4, after V lost 1 base and J lost 4 bases. Germline V gene data show CDR1 as SGHTA and CDR2 as FQGNSA. The CDR3 sequence is 15 residues long. CDR3 sequence reads: CASSLVGQPYNEQFF. DNA for the CDR3: TGTGCCAGCAGCTTAGTGGGACAGCCTTACAATGAGCAGTTCTTC.

The rearrangement joins TRBV6-6 to TRBJ2-1; tentative D call: TRBD1 (5 bases). The germline CDR1 and CDR2 sequences are MNHNY and SVGAGI (reference sequence). V was pared by 8 bases and J by 7 bases, with 15 bases between. CDR3 size: 13 residues. The CDR3 sequence is CASFAGQGNEQFF. The CDR3 region has the DNA TGTGCCAGCTTCGCAGGGCAGGGAAATGAGCAGTTCTTC.

In regard to this clone: Other DNA sequences within the sample encode an identical CDR3. This CDR3 is CASTLGQEEVDTQYF. CDR3 DNA sequence: TGTGCCAGCACGTTGGGACAGGAAGAGGTAGATACGCAGTATTTT. The V gene is TRBV7-6, the J gene TRBJ2-3; 8 bases are a match to TRBD1. CDR1 and CDR2 (germline): SGHVS, FNYEAQ. The CDR3 is 15 residues long. After removal of 7 bases from V and 5 bases from J, the junction contained 11 bases not matched to a gene.

The chain has TRBV28 and TRBJ1-1; D is ambiguous. The CDR3 extends over 14 amino acids. Germline CDR1 is MDHEN and CDR2 is SYDVKM. Trimming shortened V by 7 bases and J by 4 bases, and 16 bases separated the two germline ends. As DNA, the CDR3 is TGTGCCAGCACCCTCAAGGAGCCGGGCACTGAAGCTTTCTTT. This gives the protein CASTLKEPGTEAFF.

This clone has just a few counts. The gene calls are TRBV5-6 and TRBJ1-6; tentative D call: TRBD1 (6 bases). This CDR3 has 17 residues. V dropped 4 bases and J dropped 7 bases, with 21 bases sitting between them. Germline V gene lookup returns CDR1 SGHDT and CDR2 YYEEEE. In DNA form, the CDR3 reads TGTGCCAGCAGCACGGAGGCTGGGGGCTTTTCAAATTCACCCCTCCACTTT. Its protein product is CASSTEAGGFSNSPLHF. Variable domain in full (rest from reference TRBV5-6 and TRBJ1-6): DAGVTQSPTHLIKTRGQQVTLRCSPKSGHDTVSWYQQALGQGPQFIFQYYEEEERQRGNFPDRFSGHQFPNYSSELNVNALLLGDSALYLCASSTEAGGFSNSPLHFGNGTRLTVT.